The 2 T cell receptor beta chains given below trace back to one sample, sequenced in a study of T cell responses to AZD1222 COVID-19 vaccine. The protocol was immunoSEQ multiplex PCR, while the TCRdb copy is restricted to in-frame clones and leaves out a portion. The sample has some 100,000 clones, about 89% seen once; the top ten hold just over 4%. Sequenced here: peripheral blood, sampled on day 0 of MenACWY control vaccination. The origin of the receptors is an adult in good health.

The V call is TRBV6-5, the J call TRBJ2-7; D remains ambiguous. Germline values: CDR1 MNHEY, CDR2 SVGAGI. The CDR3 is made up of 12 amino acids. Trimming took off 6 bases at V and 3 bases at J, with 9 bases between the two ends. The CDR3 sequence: CASSVTNYEQYF. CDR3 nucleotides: TGTGCCAGCAGCGTCACTAACTACGAGCAGTACTTC.

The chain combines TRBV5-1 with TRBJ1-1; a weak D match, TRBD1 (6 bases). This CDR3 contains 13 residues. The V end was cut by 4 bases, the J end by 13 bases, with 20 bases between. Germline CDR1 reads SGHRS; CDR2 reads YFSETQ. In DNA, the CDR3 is TGCGCCAGCAGCCCAGGGGTTCCCGGGTTTGGTTTCTTT. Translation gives CASSPGVPGFGFF.